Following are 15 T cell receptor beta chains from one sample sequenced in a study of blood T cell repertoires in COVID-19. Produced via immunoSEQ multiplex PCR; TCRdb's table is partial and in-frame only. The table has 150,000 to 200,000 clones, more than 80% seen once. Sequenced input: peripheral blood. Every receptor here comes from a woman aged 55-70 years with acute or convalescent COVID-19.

Here the CDR3 reads CASTSRDSTDTQYF. The CDR3 DNA sequence: TGTGCCAGCACTTCCCGGGACTCCACAGATACGCAGTATTTT. The rearrangement links TRBV27 to TRBJ2-3, with D perhaps TRBD2 (6 bases). With 7 bases removed from V and 2 bases from J, the gap between germline ends came to 13 bases. The CDR3 totals 14 residues. Germline V lookup: CDR1 MNHEY, CDR2 SMNVEV (reference sequence).

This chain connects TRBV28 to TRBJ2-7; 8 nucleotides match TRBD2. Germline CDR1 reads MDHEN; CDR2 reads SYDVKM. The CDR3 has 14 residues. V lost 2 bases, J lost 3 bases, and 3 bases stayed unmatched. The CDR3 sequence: CASSLAGGSYEQYV. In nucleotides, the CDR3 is TGTGCCAGCAGTTTAGCGGGAGGAAGCTACGAGCAGTACGTC.

CDR3: CASSPWGQDGIYF. The CDR3 nucleotides are TGTGCCAGCTCACCTTGGGGACAGGATGGCATATATTTT. This chain uses TRBV18 with TRBJ1-3; 8 bases align to TRBD1. The CDR3 loop spans 13 amino acids. Losses at the gene ends were 3 bases for V and 12 bases for J; bases not matched to a gene: 7. Germline lookup yields CDR1 KGHSH and CDR2 LQKENI.

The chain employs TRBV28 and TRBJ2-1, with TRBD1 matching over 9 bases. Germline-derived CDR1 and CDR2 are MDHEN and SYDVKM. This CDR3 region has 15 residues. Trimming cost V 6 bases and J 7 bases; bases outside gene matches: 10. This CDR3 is CASSDGQGSINEQFF. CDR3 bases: TGTGCCAGCAGCGACGGACAGGGGAGTATTAATGAGCAGTTCTTC.

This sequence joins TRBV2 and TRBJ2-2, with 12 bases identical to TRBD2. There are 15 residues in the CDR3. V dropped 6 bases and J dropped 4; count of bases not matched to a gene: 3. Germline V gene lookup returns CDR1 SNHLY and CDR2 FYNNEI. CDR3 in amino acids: CASRVLAGGTGELFF. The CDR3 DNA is TGTGCCAGCAGGGTACTAGCGGGGGGCACCGGGGAGCTGTTTTTT.

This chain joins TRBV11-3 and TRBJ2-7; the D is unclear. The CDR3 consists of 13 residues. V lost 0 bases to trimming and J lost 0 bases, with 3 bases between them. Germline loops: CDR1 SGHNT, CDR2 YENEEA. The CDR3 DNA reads TGTGCCAGCAGCTTAGACAGCTCCTACGAGCAGTACGTC. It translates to CASSLDSSYEQYV.

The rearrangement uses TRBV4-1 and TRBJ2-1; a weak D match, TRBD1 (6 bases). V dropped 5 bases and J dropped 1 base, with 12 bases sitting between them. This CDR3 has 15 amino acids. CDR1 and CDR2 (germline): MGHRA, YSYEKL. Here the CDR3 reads CASSLDSPSYNEQFF. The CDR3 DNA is TGCGCCAGCAGCTTGGACAGCCCATCCTACAATGAGCAGTTCTTC.

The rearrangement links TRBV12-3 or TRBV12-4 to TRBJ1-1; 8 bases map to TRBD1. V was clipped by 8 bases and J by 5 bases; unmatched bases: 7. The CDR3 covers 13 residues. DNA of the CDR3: TGTGCCAGCGGGGCAGGGGGCCGGACTGAAGCTTTCTTT. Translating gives CASGAGGRTEAFF.

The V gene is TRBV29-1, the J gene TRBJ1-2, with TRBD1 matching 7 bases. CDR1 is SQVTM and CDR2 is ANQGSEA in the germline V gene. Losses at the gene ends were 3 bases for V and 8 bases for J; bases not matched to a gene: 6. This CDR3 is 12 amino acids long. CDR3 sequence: CSVDDRVNGYTF. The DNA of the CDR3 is TGCAGCGTTGACGACAGGGTGAACGGCTACACCTTC.

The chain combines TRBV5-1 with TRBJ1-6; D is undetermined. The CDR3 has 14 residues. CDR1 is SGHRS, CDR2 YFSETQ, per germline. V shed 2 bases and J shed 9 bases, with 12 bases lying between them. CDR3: CASSLRGLGSPLHF. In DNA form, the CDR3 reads TGCGCCAGCAGCTTAAGAGGGCTCGGTTCACCCCTCCACTTT.

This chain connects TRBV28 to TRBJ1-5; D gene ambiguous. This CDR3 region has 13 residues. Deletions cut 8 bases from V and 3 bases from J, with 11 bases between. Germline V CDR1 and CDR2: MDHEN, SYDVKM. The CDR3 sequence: CASPLGDNQPQHF. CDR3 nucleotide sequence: TGTGCCAGCCCCCTCGGGGACAATCAGCCCCAGCATTTT.

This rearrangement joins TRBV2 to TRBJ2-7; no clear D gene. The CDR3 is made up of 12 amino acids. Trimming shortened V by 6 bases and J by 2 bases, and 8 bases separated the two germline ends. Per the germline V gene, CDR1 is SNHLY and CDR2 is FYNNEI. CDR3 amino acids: CASREQTYEQYF. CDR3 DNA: TGTGCCAGCAGGGAGCAGACCTACGAGCAGTACTTC.

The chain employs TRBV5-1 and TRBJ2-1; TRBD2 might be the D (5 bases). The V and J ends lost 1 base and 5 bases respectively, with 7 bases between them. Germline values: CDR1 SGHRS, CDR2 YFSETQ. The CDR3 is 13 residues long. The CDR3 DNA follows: TGCGCCAGCAGCTTGAGAGCGGACAATGAGCAGTTCTTC. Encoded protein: CASSLRADNEQFF.

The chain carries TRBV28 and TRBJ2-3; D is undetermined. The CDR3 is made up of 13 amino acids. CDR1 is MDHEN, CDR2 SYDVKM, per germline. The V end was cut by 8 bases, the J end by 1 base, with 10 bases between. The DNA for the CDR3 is TGTGCCAGCGCGCATCAGGGCACAGATACGCAGTATTTT. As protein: CASAHQGTDTQYF.

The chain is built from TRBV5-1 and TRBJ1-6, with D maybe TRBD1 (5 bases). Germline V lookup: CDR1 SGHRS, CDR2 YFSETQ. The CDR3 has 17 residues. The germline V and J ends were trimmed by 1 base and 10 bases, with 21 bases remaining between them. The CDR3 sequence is CASSLTGATSSVSPLHF. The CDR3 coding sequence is TGCGCCAGCAGCTTGACTGGGGCCACCTCCTCGGTCTCACCCCTCCACTTT.